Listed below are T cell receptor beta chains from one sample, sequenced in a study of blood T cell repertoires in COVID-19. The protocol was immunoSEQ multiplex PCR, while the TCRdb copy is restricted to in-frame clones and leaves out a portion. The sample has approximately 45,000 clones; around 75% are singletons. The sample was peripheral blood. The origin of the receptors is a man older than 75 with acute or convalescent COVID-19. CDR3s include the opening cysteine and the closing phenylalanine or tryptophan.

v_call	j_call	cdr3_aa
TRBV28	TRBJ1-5	CASIPGWGVGNQPQHF
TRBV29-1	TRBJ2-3	CSVGGLAGVSTDTQYF
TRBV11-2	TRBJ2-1	CASSLVRTAKEQFF
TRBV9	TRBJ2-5	CASSLGTGRETQYF
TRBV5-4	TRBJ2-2	CASSRRDRYTGELFF
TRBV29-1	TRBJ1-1	CGGKSTEAFF
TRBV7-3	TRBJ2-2	CASSLGIAGGPNGELFF
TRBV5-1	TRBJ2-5	CASSHQENQYF
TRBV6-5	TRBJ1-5	CASREAGAGNQPQHF
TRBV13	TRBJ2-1	CASSLGGEQFF
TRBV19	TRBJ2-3	CASSISSGRSTDTQYF
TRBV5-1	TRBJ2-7	CASSPHTGAGEQYF
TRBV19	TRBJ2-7	CASRQFSYEQYF
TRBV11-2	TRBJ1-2	CASSSVRGGGGYTF
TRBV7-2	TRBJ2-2	CASSLSGTNTGELFF
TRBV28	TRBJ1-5	CASSSQDRGNQPQHF
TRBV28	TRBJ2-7	CASSTGLLEQYF
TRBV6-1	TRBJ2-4	CASSEMGLAKNIQYF
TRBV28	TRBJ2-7	CASSLAQDFSSYEQYF
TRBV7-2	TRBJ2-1	CASSRTSGSHEQFF
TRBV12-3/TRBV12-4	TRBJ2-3	CASSLAGRDTQYF
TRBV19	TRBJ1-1	CASSDRGRTPEAFF
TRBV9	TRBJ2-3	CASSGTTSGASTDTQYF
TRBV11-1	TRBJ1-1	CASSLFQGRTEAFF
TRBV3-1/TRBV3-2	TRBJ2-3	CASSQNPTAARSTDTQYF
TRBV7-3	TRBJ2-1	CASSFSGTSRNEQFF
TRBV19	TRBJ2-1	CASSGREAIYNEQFF